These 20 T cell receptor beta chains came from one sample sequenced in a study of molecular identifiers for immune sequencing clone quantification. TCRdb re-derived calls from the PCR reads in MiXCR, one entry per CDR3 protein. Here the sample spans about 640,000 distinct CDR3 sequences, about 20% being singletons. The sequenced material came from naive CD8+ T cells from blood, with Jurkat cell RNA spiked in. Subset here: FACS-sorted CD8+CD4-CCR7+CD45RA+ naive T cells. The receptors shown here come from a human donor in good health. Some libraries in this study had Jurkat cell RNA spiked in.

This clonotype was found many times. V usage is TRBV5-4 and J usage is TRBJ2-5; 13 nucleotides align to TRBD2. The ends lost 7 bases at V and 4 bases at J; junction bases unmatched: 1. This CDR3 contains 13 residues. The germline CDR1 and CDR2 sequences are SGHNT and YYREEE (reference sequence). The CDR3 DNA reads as TGTGCCAGCTGGACTAGCGGGGGAGAGACCCAGTACTTC. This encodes CASWTSGGETQYF.

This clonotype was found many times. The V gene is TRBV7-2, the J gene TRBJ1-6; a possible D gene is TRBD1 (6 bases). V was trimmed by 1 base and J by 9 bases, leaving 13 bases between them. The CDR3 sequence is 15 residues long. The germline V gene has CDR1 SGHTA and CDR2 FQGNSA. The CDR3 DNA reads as TGTGCCAGCAGCTTAGAGGGAGGGGGTGGTTCACCCCTCCACTTT. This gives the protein CASSLEGGGGSPLHF.

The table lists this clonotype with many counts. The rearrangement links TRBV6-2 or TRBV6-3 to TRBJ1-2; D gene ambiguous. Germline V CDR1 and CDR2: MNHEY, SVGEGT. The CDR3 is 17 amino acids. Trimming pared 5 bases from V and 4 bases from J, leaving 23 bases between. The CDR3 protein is CASSPTSATYGSYGYTF. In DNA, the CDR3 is TGTGCCAGCAGTCCTACCTCTGCGACATACGGGAGCTATGGCTACACCTTC.

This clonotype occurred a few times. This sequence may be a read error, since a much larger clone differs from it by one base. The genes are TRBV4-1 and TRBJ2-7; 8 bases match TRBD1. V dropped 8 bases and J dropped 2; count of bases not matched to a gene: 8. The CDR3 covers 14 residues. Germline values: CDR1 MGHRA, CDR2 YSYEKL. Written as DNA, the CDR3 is TGCGCCAGCGGCCCGAACAGGGGGACCTACGAGCAGTACTTC. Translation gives CASGPNRGTYEQYF.

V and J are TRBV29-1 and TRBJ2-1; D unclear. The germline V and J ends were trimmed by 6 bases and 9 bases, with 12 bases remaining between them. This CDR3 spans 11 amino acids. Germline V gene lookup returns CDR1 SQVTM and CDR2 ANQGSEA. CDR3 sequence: CSVPTPGEQFF. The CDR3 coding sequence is TGCAGCGTCCCTACCCCCGGTGAGCAGTTCTTC.

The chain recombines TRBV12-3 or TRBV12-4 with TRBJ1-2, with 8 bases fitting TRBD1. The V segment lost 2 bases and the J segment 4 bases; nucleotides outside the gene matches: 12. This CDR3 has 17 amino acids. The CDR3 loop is CASSLNRARGRGYGYTF. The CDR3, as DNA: TGTGCCAGCAGTTTAAATAGGGCCAGGGGGCGCGGCTATGGCTACACCTTC.

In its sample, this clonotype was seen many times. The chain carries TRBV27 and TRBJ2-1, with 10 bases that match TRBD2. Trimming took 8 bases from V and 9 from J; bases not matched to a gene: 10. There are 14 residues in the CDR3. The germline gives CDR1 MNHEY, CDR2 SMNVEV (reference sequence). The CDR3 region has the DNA TGTGCCAGCTGGGGGCTAGCGGGAGCGGTTGAGCAGTTCTTC. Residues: CASWGLAGAVEQFF.

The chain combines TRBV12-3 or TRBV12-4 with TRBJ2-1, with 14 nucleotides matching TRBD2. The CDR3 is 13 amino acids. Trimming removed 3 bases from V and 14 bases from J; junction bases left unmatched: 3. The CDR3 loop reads CASSLGLAGVEFF. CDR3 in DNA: TGTGCCAGCAGTTTGGGACTAGCGGGGGTGGAGTTCTTC.

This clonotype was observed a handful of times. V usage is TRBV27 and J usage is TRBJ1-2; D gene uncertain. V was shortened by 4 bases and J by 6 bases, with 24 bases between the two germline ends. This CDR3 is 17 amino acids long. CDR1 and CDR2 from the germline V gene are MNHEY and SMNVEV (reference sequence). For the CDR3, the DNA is TGTGCCAGCAGTTCGTATAGCCGCCCTAGGGAAGTTAATGGCTACACCTTC. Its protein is CASSSYSRPREVNGYTF.

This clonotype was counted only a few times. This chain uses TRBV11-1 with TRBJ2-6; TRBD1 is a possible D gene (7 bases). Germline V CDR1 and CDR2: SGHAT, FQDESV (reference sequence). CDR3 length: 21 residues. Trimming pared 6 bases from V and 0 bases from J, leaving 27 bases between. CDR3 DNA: TGTGCCAGCAGTCACGGCCCCTCACAGGGGACTTTTTTCTCTGGGGCCAACGTCCTGACTTTC. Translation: CASSHGPSQGTFFSGANVLTF. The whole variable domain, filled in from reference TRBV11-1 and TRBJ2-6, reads EAEVAQSPRYKITEKSQAVAFWCDPISGHATLYWYRQILGQGPELLVQFQDESVVDDSQLPKDRFSAERLKGVDSTLKIQPAELGDSAMYLCASSHGPSQGTFFSGANVLTFGAGSRLTVL.

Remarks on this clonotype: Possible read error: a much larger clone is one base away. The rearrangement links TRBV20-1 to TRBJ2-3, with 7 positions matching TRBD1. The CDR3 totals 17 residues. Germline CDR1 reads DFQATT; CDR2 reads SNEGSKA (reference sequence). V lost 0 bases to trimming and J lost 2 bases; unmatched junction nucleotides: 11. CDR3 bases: TGCAGTGCTAGAGAGTTGGGGGACAGACCCGACACAGATACGCAGTATTTT. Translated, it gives CSARELGDRPDTDTQYF.

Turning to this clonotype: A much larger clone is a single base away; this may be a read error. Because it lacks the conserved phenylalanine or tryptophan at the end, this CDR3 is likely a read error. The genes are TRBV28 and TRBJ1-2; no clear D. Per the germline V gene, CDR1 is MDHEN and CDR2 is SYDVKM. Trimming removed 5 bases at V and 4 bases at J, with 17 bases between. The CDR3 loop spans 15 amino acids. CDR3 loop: CASSPTPDASYGYTS. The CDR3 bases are TGTGCCAGCAGTCCGACACCTGATGCCTCCTATGGCTACACCTCC.

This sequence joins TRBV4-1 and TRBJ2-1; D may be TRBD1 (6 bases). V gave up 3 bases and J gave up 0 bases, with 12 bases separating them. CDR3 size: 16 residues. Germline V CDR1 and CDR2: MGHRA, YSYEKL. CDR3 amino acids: CASSQAPGASYNEQFF. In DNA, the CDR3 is TGCGCCAGCAGCCAGGCACCAGGGGCCTCCTACAATGAGCAGTTCTTC.

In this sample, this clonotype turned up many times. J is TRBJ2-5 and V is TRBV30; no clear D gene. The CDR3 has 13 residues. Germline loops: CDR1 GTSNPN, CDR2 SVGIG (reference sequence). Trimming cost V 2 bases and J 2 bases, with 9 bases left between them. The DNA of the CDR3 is TGTGCCTGGAGTATACAAACACAAGAGACCCAGTACTTC. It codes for CAWSIQTQETQYF.

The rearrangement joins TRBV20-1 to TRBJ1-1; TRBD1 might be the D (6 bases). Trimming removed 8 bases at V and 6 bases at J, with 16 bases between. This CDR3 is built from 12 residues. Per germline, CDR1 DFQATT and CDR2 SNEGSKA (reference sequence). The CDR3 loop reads CSPLGEGAEAFF. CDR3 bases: TGCAGTCCGCTAGGTGAGGGGGCTGAAGCTTTCTTT.

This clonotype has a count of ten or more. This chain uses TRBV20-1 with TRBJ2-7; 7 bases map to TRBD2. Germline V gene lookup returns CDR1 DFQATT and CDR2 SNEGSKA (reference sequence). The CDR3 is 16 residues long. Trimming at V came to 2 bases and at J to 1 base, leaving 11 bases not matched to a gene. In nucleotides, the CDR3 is TGCAGTGCTAGATTTTTGGCTAGCGGAAAATCCTACGAGCAGTACTTC. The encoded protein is CSARFLASGKSYEQYF.

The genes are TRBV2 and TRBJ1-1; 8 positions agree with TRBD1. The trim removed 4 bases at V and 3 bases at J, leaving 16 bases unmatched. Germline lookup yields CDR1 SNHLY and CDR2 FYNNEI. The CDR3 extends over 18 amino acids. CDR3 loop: CASSGIGPGGPVDTEAFF. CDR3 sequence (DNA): TGTGCCAGCAGTGGGATTGGGCCAGGGGGCCCGGTGGACACTGAAGCTTTCTTT.

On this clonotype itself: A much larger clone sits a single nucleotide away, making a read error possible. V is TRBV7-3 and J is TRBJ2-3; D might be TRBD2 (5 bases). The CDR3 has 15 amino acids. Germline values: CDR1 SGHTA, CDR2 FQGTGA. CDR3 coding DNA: TGTGCCAGCGGCTTATATCATCGGGATCCAGATACGCAGTATTTT. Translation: CASGLYHRDPDTQYF.

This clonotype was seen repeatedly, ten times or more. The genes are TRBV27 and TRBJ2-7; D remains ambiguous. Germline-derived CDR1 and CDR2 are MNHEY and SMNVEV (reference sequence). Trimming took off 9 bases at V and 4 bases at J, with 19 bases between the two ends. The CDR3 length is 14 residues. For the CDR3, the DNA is TGTGCCAGTTGGCCGGCAGTATCGACTTACGAGCAGTACTTC. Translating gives CASWPAVSTYEQYF.

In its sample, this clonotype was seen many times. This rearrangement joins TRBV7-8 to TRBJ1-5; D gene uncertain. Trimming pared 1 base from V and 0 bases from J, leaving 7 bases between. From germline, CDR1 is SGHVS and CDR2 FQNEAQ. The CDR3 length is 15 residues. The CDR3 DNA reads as TGTGCCAGCAGCTTAGGTAGGGATAGCAATCAGCCCCAGCATTTT. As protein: CASSLGRDSNQPQHF.